The entry that follows covers one T cell receptor (beta chain) sequence. The length of the CDR3 is 13 residues. The V end lost 5 bases, the J end lost 0 bases, and 5 bases lay between the germline ends. Germline V gene sequence: CDR1 SQVTM, CDR2 ANQGSEA. These data are taken from a study of cytomegalovirus exposure and HLA in healthy donors. PCR was performed using 60 Vbeta and 13 Jbeta primers. Repertoires were generated with immunoSEQ multiplex PCR, while TCRdb's copy carries only in-frame clones and drops some. The top ten clones hold 0.65% of a sample with around 200,000 clones, 80% of them seen once.

Material: PBMCs. The chain links TRBV29-1 to TRBJ2-6, with D unresolved. The sequence was collected from a boy aged 5-17 years in good health and CMV-seronegative. The CDR3 region has the DNA TGCAGCGTTCAGCGCTCTGGGGCCAACGTCCTGACTTTC. Its protein product is CSVQRSGANVLTF.